This TCR beta chain was found in a study of blood T cell repertoires in COVID-19. Whole-study context: PBMCs, B-cell-depleted T cells, or T cells provided the cDNA or gDNA that made up the material.

There are a few counts of this clone. V gave up 4 bases and J gave up 6 bases; unmatched junction bases: 4. This CDR3 is 14 amino acids long. Germline loops: CDR1 SNHLY, CDR2 FYNNEI. Cohorts were assigned according to the clinical history that participants reported. The data were produced by immunoSEQ multiplex PCR, yet TCRdb's version contains in-frame clones alone and is incomplete. The sample records 250,000 or so clones, about 91% being singletons. The receptor's source is a woman aged 25 to 39 with acute COVID-19. The chain recombines TRBV2 with TRBJ1-2; the match to TRBD1 covers 11 bases. The sequenced material came from PBMCs or T cells enriched from blood (not recorded which). The CDR3 region has the DNA TGTGCCAGCAGTGTCGGACAGGGGGCTAATGGCTACACCTTC. Translation: CASSVGQGANGYTF.